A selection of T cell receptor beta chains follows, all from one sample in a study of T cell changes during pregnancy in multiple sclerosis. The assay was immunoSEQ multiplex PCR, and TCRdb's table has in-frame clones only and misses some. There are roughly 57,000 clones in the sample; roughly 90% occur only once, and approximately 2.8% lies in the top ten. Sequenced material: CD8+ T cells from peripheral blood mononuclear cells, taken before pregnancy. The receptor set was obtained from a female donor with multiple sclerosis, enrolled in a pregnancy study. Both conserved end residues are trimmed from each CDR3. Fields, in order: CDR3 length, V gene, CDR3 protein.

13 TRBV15 ATSRDRGTSAEQY
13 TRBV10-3 AISGGQGSNQPQH
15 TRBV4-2 ASSQEGEGRPSYEQY
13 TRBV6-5 ASSYSGGASDTQY
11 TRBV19 ASSTSVGYEQY
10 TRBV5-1 ASSPGNTEAF
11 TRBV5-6 ASSSETRYEQF
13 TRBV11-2 ASSLGWTGLGEAF
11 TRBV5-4 ASSFRSSYEQY
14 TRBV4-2 ASSQDDSHQYNEQF
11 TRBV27 ASSFTANYGYT
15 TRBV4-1 ASSQPARVTTNEKLF
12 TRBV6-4 ASSDSRDRERQY
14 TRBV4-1 ASSQEQTASGNTIY
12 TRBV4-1 ASSLARADTEAF
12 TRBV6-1 ASSDYRDNSPLH
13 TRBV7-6 ASRSGPGDKDEQY
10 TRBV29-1 SVVGNSYEQY
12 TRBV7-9 ASSLGPPIYGYT
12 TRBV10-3 AISEFRSGNTIY
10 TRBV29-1 SLGITGETQY
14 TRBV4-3 ASSQAALAGANEQF
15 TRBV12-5 ASVALAGGPRGDEQF
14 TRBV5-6 ASSLGQGGGQETQY
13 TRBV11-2 ASRGGSSYNSPLH
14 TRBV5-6 ASSRPPGGSNYGYT
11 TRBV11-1 ASQTALNTEAF
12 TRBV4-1 ASSPTDTNTEAF